This entry lists 6 T cell receptor beta chains sequenced from one sample in a study of T cell changes during pregnancy in multiple sclerosis. Sequencing used immunoSEQ multiplex PCR; TCRdb keeps in-frame clones, though not all of them. The sample gives 65,000 to 85,000 clones, roughly 90% of which show up once; around 0.9% is in the top ten. The input for sequencing was peripheral blood, taken in the first trimester of pregnancy. These receptor sequences come from a female donor in good health, enrolled as a control in a pregnancy study.

V is TRBV7-2 and J is TRBJ2-5; 9 bases fit TRBD2. The germline V gene has CDR1 SGHTA and CDR2 FQGNSA. The CDR3 runs to 16 residues. V was clipped by 1 base and J by 1 base; unmatched bases: 4. This CDR3 reads CASSLVASGAQETQYF. CDR3 nucleotide sequence: TGTGCCAGCAGCTTAGTGGCTAGCGGGGCCCAAGAGACCCAGTACTTC.

The V call is TRBV2, the J call TRBJ2-1, with 15 bases that match TRBD2. V was clipped by 5 bases and J by 7 bases; unmatched bases: 6. This CDR3 contains 16 residues. In germline, CDR1 is SNHLY, CDR2 FYNNEI. CDR3 sequence: CASSRTSGGGRNEQFF. The CDR3 coding sequence is TGTGCCAGCAGTAGGACTAGCGGGGGGGGTAGGAATGAGCAGTTCTTC.

V is TRBV20-1 and J is TRBJ1-1; TRBD1 is a possible D gene (6 bases). Germline-derived CDR1 and CDR2 are DFQATT and SNEGSKA (reference sequence). The CDR3 has 11 amino acids. V lost 0 bases and J 11 bases, leaving 10 bases between the germline ends. The CDR3 sequence is CSARDRDKAFF. Written as DNA, the CDR3 is TGCAGTGCTAGAGATAGGGACAAGGCTTTCTTT.

The CDR3 nucleotides read TGTGCCAGCAGCCAAGAAGGACGGGGGAACCGGGACACTGAAGCTTTCTTT. Protein product: CASSQEGRGNRDTEAFF. The chain uses TRBV14 and TRBJ1-1, with D possibly being TRBD1 (5 bases). The CDR3 sequence is 17 residues long. Trimming took 0 bases from V and 3 from J, leaving 17 bases between them. Germline V CDR1 and CDR2: SGHDN, FVKESK.

In DNA form, the CDR3 reads TGCGCCAGCAGCTTGGAAGGCCTAGTGAAAGGCGGGGAGCTGTTTTTT. This translates into CASSLEGLVKGGELFF. J is TRBJ2-2 and V is TRBV5-1; D gene ambiguous. V lost 0 bases and J lost 7, with 16 bases in between. Germline V CDR1 and CDR2: SGHRS, YFSETQ. The length of the CDR3 is 16 residues.

The V gene is TRBV5-4, the J gene TRBJ1-5, with 7 bases identical to TRBD1. Germline assignment: CDR1 SGHNT and CDR2 YYREEE (reference sequence). The CDR3 contains 15 residues. The trim removed 0 bases at V and 4 bases at J, leaving 4 bases unmatched. The CDR3 is CASSLGGGPNQPQHF. The CDR3 DNA reads TGTGCCAGCAGCTTGGGAGGGGGCCCGAATCAGCCCCAGCATTTT.